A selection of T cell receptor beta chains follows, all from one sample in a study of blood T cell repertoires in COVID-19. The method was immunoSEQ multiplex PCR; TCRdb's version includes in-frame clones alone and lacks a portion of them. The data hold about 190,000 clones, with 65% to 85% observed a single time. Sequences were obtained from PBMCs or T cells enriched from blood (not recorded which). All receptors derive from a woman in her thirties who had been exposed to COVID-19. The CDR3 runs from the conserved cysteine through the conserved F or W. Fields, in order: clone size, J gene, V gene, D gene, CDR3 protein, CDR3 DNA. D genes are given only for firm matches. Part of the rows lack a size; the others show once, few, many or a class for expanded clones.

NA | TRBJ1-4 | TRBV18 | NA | CASSGREASTNEKLFF | TGTGCCAGCTCAGGCAGGGAAGCATCAACTAATGAAAAACTGTTTTTT
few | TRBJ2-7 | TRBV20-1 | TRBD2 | CSASGLAGTSGYEQYF | TGCAGTGCTAGTGGGCTAGCGGGGACCTCCGGGTACGAGCAGTACTTC
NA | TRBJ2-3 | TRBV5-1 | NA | CASRPDSPDTQYF | TGCGCCAGCAGGCCAGACAGCCCAGATACGCAGTATTTT
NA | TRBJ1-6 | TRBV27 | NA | CASSFGGYNSPLHF | TGTGCCAGCAGTTTTGGAGGCTATAATTCACCCCTCCACTTT
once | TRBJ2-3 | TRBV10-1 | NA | CASSEGGADTQYF | TGCGCCAGCAGTGAGGGGGGGGCGGATACGCAGTATTTT
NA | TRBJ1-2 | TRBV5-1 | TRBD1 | CASSPQGQFYGYTF | TGCGCCAGCAGCCCTCAGGGACAGTTCTATGGCTACACCTTC
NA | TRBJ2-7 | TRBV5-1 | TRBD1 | CASSTQQGASGEQYF | TGCGCCAGCAGCACCCAACAGGGGGCTTCGGGGGAGCAGTACTTC
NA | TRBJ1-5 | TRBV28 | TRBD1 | CASSFPRQGPNQPQHF | TGTGCCAGCAGTTTCCCCCGACAGGGACCGAATCAGCCCCAGCATTTT
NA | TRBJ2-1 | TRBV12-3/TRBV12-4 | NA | CASSLSGTSWRFF | TGTGCCAGCAGTTTATCCGGGACTTCCTGGCGGTTCTTC
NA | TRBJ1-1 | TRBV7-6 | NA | CASSPRDRNTEAFF | TGTGCCAGCAGCCCCCGAGACAGGAACACTGAAGCTTTCTTT
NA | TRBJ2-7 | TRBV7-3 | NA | CASSLNVRDEQYF | TGTGCCAGCAGCTTAAATGTCCGGGACGAGCAGTACTTC
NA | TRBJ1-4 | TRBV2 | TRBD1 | CASSPLQGRGEKLFF | TGTGCCAGCAGTCCACTACAGGGCAGGGGGGAAAAACTGTTTTTT
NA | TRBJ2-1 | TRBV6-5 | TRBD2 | CASRVMGLAYNEQFF | TGTGCCAGCAGGGTAATGGGACTAGCCTACAATGAGCAGTTCTTC
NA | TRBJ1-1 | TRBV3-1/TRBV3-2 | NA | CASSEISGDTEAFF | TGTGCCAGCAGCGAGATTTCAGGGGACACTGAAGCTTTCTTT
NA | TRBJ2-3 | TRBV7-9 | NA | CASSLETFTDTQYF | TGTGCCAGCAGCCTCGAGACTTTCACAGATACGCAGTATTTT
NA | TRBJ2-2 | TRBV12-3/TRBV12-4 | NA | CASSLTSGAGLFF | TGTGCCAGCAGTTTGACGAGCGGAGCAGGGCTGTTTTTT
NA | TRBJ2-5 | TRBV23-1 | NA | CASGGGAAERWPIQETQYF | TGCGCCAGCGGGGGGGGCGCAGCCGAGAGATGGCCCATCCAAGAGACCCAGTACTTC
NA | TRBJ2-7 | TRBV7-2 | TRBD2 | CASSLASGGVSVQYF | TGTGCCAGCAGCTTAGCTAGCGGGGGGGTATCTGTGCAGTACTTC
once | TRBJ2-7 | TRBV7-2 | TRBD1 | CASRPDRGPPYEQYF | TGTGCCAGCAGACCTGACAGGGGGCCCCCCTACGAGCAGTACTTC
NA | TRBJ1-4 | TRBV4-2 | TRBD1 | CASSQPITGGANEKLFF | TGTGCCAGCAGCCAACCAATTACAGGGGGCGCAAATGAAAAACTGTTTTTT
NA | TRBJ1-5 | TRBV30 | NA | CAWSATRGSQPQHF | TGTGCCTGGAGTGCGACCAGGGGTTCTCAGCCCCAGCATTTT
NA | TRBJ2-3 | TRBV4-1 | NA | CASSQASTDTQYF | TGCGCCAGCAGCCAAGCCAGTACAGATACGCAGTATTTT
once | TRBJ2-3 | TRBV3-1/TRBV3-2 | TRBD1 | CASSPRTGTTDTQYF | TGTGCCAGCAGCCCTCGGACAGGGACCACAGATACGCAGTATTTT
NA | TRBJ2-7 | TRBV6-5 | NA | CASRFGQASDEQYF | TGTGCCAGCAGATTCGGCCAAGCGTCCGACGAGCAGTACTTC
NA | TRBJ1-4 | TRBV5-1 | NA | CASSLDTFSSEKLFF | TGCGCCAGCAGCTTGGACACGTTTTCAAGTGAAAAACTGTTTTTT
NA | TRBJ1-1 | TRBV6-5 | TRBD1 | CATRQGHTEAFF | TGTGCCACCCGACAGGGGCACACTGAAGCTTTCTTT
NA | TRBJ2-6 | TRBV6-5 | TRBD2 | CASSYSGGTGANVLTF | TGTGCCAGCAGTTACTCGGGGGGGACCGGGGCCAACGTCCTGACTTTC